Shown below are 5 T cell receptor beta chains from a single sample sequenced in a study of long-term antiretroviral therapy in people with HIV. An immunoSEQ assay, version v3.0, was performed at survey level. TCRdb's copy holds only in-frame clones and misses some; the assay was immunoSEQ multiplex PCR. The repertoire holds over 40,000 clones, nearly 95% seen once, with less than 3% in the top ten. Sequenced material: unsorted PBMCs, taken 3.7 years after starting antiretroviral therapy. The receptors were sampled from a woman aged 50 to 65 with HIV.

CDR3 DNA sequence: TGTGCCAGCAGCCACTATGGGGACACTAACTATGGCTACACCTTC. This encodes CASSHYGDTNYGYTF. This chain joins TRBV7-6 and TRBJ1-2; possibly TRBD1 for D (6 bases). Trimming took off 5 bases at V and 0 bases at J, with 13 bases between the two ends. This CDR3 contains 15 residues. Germline loops: CDR1 SGHVS, CDR2 FNYEAQ.

The chain employs TRBV19 and TRBJ1-1, with D unclear. This CDR3 region has 13 residues. Germline V gene lookup returns CDR1 LNHDA and CDR2 SQIVND (reference sequence). V dropped 2 bases and J dropped 3 bases, with 7 bases sitting between them. CDR3 DNA: TGTGCCAGTAGTATACGGAGGGACACTGAAGCTTTCTTT. Its translation is CASSIRRDTEAFF.

The chain couples TRBV15 to TRBJ2-7, with 9 bases matching TRBD2. Germline CDR1 reads LNHNV; CDR2 reads YYDKDF (reference sequence). V trimming: 6 bases; J trimming: 5 bases; junction bases outside the gene matches: 5. The CDR3 is 13 residues long. The CDR3 nucleotides read TGTGCCACCAGGGCGGGGGGGATAAACGAGCAGTACTTC. Translated: CATRAGGINEQYF.

A single count supports this clone. This chain joins TRBV6-6 and TRBJ2-5; TRBD2 agrees at 16 bases. Per the germline V gene, CDR1 is MNHNY and CDR2 is SVGAGI (reference sequence). This CDR3 is 15 amino acids long. The junction had 3 bases not matched to a gene; V was cut back by 6 bases and J by 5 bases. This CDR3 reads CASRSGLAGGETQYF. In DNA form, the CDR3 reads TGTGCCAGCAGGTCGGGACTAGCGGGGGGGGAGACCCAGTACTTC.

V is TRBV4-1 and J is TRBJ2-7; tentatively, D is TRBD1 (6 bases). Germline V gene sequence: CDR1 MGHRA, CDR2 YSYEKL. Trimming cost V 0 bases and J 5 bases, with 20 bases left between them. The CDR3 is made up of 17 amino acids. The CDR3 DNA sequence: TGCGCCAGCAGCCAAGAGCCCACAGGGATTTTATGGAACGAGCAGTACTTC. Translated, it gives CASSQEPTGILWNEQYF.